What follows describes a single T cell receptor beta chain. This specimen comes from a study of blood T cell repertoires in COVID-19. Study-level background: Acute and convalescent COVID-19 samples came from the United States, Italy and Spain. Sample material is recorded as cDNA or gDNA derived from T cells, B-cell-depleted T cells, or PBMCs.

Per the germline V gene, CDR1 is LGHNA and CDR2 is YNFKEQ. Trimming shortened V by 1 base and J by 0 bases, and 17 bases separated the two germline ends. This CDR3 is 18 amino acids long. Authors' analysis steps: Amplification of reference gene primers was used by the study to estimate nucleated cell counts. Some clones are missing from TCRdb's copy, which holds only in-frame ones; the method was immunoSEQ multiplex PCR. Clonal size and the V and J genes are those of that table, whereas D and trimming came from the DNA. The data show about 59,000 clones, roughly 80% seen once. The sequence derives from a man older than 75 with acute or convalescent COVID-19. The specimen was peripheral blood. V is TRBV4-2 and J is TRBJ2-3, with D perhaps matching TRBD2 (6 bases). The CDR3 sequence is CASSQVTGGATSTDTQYF. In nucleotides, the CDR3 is TGTGCCAGCAGCCAAGTTACCGGGGGAGCCACTAGCACAGATACGCAGTATTTT.